Below, 17 T cell receptor beta chains from the same sample are listed, as sequenced in a study of blood T cell repertoires in COVID-19. Produced via immunoSEQ multiplex PCR; TCRdb's table is partial and in-frame only. The profile shows 130,000 or so clones, almost 90% of them singletons. Sequenced input: peripheral blood. Receptors originate from a woman aged 55-69 years with acute or convalescent COVID-19.

The CDR3 DNA sequence: TGCGCCAGCAGCCAAGATGGCACTAGCGGTATCTCCTACAATGAGCAGTTCTTC. As protein: CASSQDGTSGISYNEQFF. The gene calls are TRBV4-1 and TRBJ2-1, with 8 bases lining up with TRBD2. This CDR3 has 18 residues. V was pared by 0 bases and J by 0 bases, with 7 bases of the junction left unmatched. CDR1 is MGHRA and CDR2 is YSYEKL in the germline V gene.

The rearrangement links TRBV5-4 to TRBJ2-7; D is undetermined. Germline V gene sequence: CDR1 SGHNT, CDR2 YYREEE (reference sequence). The CDR3 is 15 amino acids. Trimming took off 4 bases at V and 2 bases at J, with 16 bases between the two ends. CDR3 in DNA: TGTGCCAGCAGCCCAAACCCAACAAGTGCCTACGAGCAGTACTTC. It encodes CASSPNPTSAYEQYF.

The chain joins TRBV28 to TRBJ2-2; 9 nucleotides agree with TRBD2. Germline CDR1 and CDR2: MDHEN and SYDVKM. Losses at the gene ends were 6 bases for V and 0 bases for J; bases not matched to a gene: 2. The CDR3 runs 15 residues. CDR3 DNA: TGTGCCAGCAGGCCTAGCGGGGCGAACACCGGGGAGCTGTTTTTT. Translation: CASRPSGANTGELFF.

The chain recombines TRBV7-2 with TRBJ2-3, with 11 bases matching TRBD2. The germline CDR1 and CDR2 sequences are SGHTA and FQGNSA. With 5 bases clipped from V and 2 bases from J, the junction kept 6 bases outside the gene matches. CDR3 length: 16 residues. The CDR3 coding sequence is TGTGCCAGCAGCCCGCTGGGACTAGCGGACACAGATACGCAGTATTTT. Its translation: CASSPLGLADTDTQYF.

The chain is built from TRBV5-1 and TRBJ1-2; D may be TRBD1 (6 bases). Trimming removed 4 bases from V and 4 bases from J, with 14 bases in between. Germline V gives CDR1 SGHRS, CDR2 YFSETQ. This CDR3 region has 14 residues. CDR3 sequence: CASSNTRDTYGYTF. CDR3 sequence (DNA): TGCGCCAGCAGCAACACCCGGGACACCTATGGCTACACCTTC.

The chain recombines TRBV2 with TRBJ2-2; maybe TRBD1 (5 bases). Between the trimmed V and J ends, which lost 3 bases and 0 bases, there was a span of 14 bases. This CDR3 region has 17 residues. Germline loops: CDR1 SNHLY, CDR2 FYNNEI. The CDR3 here is CASSDSLDNANTGELFF. As DNA, the CDR3 is TGTGCCAGCAGTGACTCTCTGGACAATGCGAACACCGGGGAGCTGTTTTTT.

The count of this clone is one. V usage is TRBV11-2 and J usage is TRBJ2-1; the D gene is possibly TRBD2 (6 bases). Germline values: CDR1 SGHAT, CDR2 FQNNGV. Deletions cut 5 bases from V and 7 bases from J, with 18 bases between. This CDR3 contains 15 residues. The CDR3 DNA follows: TGTGCCAGCAGCCGTCGGGGGTTGGGTGGTAATGAGCAGTTCTTC. Translated, it gives CASSRRGLGGNEQFF.

The rearrangement links TRBV6-6 to TRBJ1-2, with D possibly TRBD1 on 5 matching bases. This CDR3 has 15 residues. Germline CDR1 is MNHNY and CDR2 is SVGAGI (reference sequence). V lost 5 bases and J lost 6, with 19 bases in between. The CDR3 DNA is TGTGCCAGCAGTACTCGGGACTTCTCCAAGGATGGCTACACCTTC. Translation: CASSTRDFSKDGYTF.

This chain links TRBV7-3 with TRBJ2-3, with a weak D call TRBD1 (6 bases). CDR1 and CDR2 from the germline V gene are SGHTA and FQGTGA. This CDR3 has 15 residues. The V gene lost 3 bases and the J gene lost 3 bases, with 13 bases spanning the gap. The CDR3 spells CASSFQGSETDTQYF. CDR3 in DNA: TGTGCCAGCAGCTTTCAGGGGTCGGAGACAGATACGCAGTATTTT. Based on the CDR3 plus reference TRBV7-3 and TRBJ2-3, the full variable domain is GAGVSQTPSNKVTEKGKYVELRCDPISGHTALYWYRQSLGQGPEFLIYFQGTGAADDSGLPNDRFFAVRPEGSVSTLKIQRTERGDSAVYLCASSFQGSETDTQYFGPGTRLTVL.

The chain recombines TRBV2 with TRBJ2-7; a possible D gene is TRBD1 (6 bases). V gave up 5 bases and J gave up 7 bases, with 15 bases separating them. The CDR3 covers 13 residues. From germline, CDR1 is SNHLY and CDR2 FYNNEI. The CDR3 sequence: CASSLQGSGEQYF. CDR3 bases: TGTGCCAGCAGTTTACAGGGATCGGGGGAGCAGTACTTC. The full variable domain, in which reference TRBV2 and TRBJ2-7 provide the parts outside the CDR3, is EPEVTQTPSHQVTQMGQEVILRCVPISNHLYFYWYRQILGQKVEFLVSFYNNEISEKSEIFDDQFSVERPDGSNFTLKIRSTKLEDSAMYFCASSLQGSGEQYFGPGTRLTVT.

V gene TRBV11-2 combines with J gene TRBJ2-3, with a weak D call TRBD2 (6 bases). There are 16 residues in the CDR3. Germline V CDR1 and CDR2: SGHAT, FQNNGV. Trimming took 4 bases from V and 3 from J, leaving 17 bases between them. CDR3 DNA: TGTGCCAGCAGCTCACAAGGGATAGGGAGGACAGATACGCAGTATTTT. It is translated as CASSSQGIGRTDTQYF.

The V call is TRBV19, the J call TRBJ1-2; tentatively, D is TRBD1 (6 bases). Germline V gene lookup returns CDR1 LNHDA and CDR2 SQIVND (reference sequence). The CDR3 extends over 14 amino acids. Trimming removed 7 bases from V and 4 bases from J, with 16 bases in between. The CDR3 sequence is CASTPRGGSYGYTF. CDR3 DNA: TGTGCCAGTACCCCCCGGGGGGGCTCCTATGGCTACACCTTC. Full variable domain (outside the CDR3, taken from reference TRBV19 and TRBJ1-2): DGGITQSPKYLFRKEGQNVTLSCEQNLNHDAMYWYRQDPGQGLRLIYYSQIVNDFQKGDIAEGYSVSREKKESFPLTVTSAQKNPTAFYLCASTPRGGSYGYTFGSGTRLTVV.

V usage is TRBV5-1 and J usage is TRBJ1-3; D remains unclear. The CDR3 has 15 amino acids. With 1 base removed from V and 3 bases from J, the gap between germline ends came to 11 bases. Germline CDR1 reads SGHRS; CDR2 reads YFSETQ. CDR3: CASSLSRGDGNTIYF. The CDR3 DNA reads as TGCGCCAGCAGCTTGAGTCGGGGAGATGGAAACACCATATATTTT.

The chain couples TRBV6-2 or TRBV6-3 to TRBJ2-2, with 7 bases aligning to TRBD2. CDR1 is MNHEY and CDR2 is SVGEGT in the germline V gene. The V and J ends lost 2 bases and 6 bases, in that order; junction bases with no gene match: 12. The CDR3 runs 17 residues. The CDR3 DNA follows: TGTGCCAGCAGTTACCCCGGACTAGTTGGGGTGGCCGGGGAGCTGTTTTTT. Its protein is CASSYPGLVGVAGELFF.

The V gene is TRBV6-6, the J gene TRBJ1-4; 8 bases agree with TRBD1. Looked up from germline, CDR1 is MNHNY and CDR2 is SVGAGI (reference sequence). This CDR3 is 13 amino acids long. After removal of 6 bases from V and 8 bases from J, the junction contained 5 bases not matched to a gene. The CDR3 DNA follows: TGTGCCAGCAGCCGGGGGGACAGGGAAAAACTGTTTTTT. Its protein product is CASSRGDREKLFF.

This chain joins TRBV30 and TRBJ1-2; tentatively, D is TRBD1 (6 bases). The germline V gene encodes CDR1 GTSNPN and CDR2 SVGIG (reference sequence). V shed 0 bases and J shed 10 bases, with 18 bases lying between them. The length of the CDR3 is 14 residues. In DNA form, the CDR3 reads TGTGCCTGGAGTGTACATGTCCTACAGGGAATCTACACCTTC. Protein product: CAWSVHVLQGIYTF.

This rearrangement joins TRBV19 to TRBJ2-1; D may be TRBD1 (6 bases). Looked up from germline, CDR1 is LNHDA and CDR2 is SQIVND (reference sequence). The CDR3 consists of 16 residues. V lost 4 bases and J lost 0, with 13 bases in between. Here the CDR3 reads CASSTITGSSYNEQFF. The DNA for the CDR3 is TGTGCCAGTAGTACGATTACAGGGAGCTCCTACAATGAGCAGTTCTTC. Using reference TRBV19 and TRBJ2-1 for the parts outside the CDR3, the full variable domain is DGGITQSPKYLFRKEGQNVTLSCEQNLNHDAMYWYRQDPGQGLRLIYYSQIVNDFQKGDIAEGYSVSREKKESFPLTVTSAQKNPTAFYLCASSTITGSSYNEQFFGPGTRLTVL.